A selection of T cell receptor beta chains follows, all from one sample in a study of Ad26.COV2.S vaccination and SARS-CoV-2 variants. Libraries were prepared by immunoSEQ multiplex PCR; TCRdb keeps only in-frame clonotypes and omits some of them. The sample has 350,000 to 500,000 clones; approximately 90% are singletons. This sample comprised peripheral blood, obtained in a trial of Ad26.COV2.S vaccine versus placebo. The receptor set was obtained from a person between 18 and 65 years old who received the Ad26.COV2.S COVID-19 vaccine or a placebo. Each CDR3 is given with its conserved first and last residue. A D gene is named only where the DNA matches it firmly. Not every row has a clone size; where given, it reads once, few, many or a size class.

d_call	clone_size	v_call	j_call	cdr3_length	cdr3_nt	cdr3_aa
TRBD1	NA	TRBV4-1	TRBJ1-1	17	TGCGCCAGCAGCCAAGAAGCGGGGACAGGGGCCGGCACTGAAGCTTTCTTT	CASSQEAGTGAGTEAFF
NA	once	TRBV10-2	TRBJ2-1	15	TGCGCCAGCAGTGTGCTGGGGAGCTCCTACAATGAGCAGTTCTTC	CASSVLGSSYNEQFF
NA	NA	TRBV7-9	TRBJ1-5	12	TGTGCCAGCAGCTTAGTTAGTCAGCCCCAGCATTTT	CASSLVSQPQHF
TRBD1	once	TRBV19	TRBJ2-6	14	TGTGCCAGTAGAGGACAGGCTGGGGCCAACGTCCTGACTTTC	CASRGQAGANVLTF
TRBD1	NA	TRBV6-5	TRBJ1-5	16	TGTGCCAGCAGTTTCACCGGGACAGGGCGAGATCAGCCCCAGCATTTT	CASSFTGTGRDQPQHF
TRBD1	NA	TRBV11-2	TRBJ1-1	15	TGTGCCAGCAGCTTACTGACAGGGCAGAACACTGAAGCTTTCTTT	CASSLLTGQNTEAFF
TRBD2	NA	TRBV6-1	TRBJ2-1	16	TGTGCCAGCAGTGGGAGACTAGCGGGGTACTACAATGAGCAGTTCTTC	CASSGRLAGYYNEQFF
TRBD2	NA	TRBV6-6	TRBJ2-3	14	TGTGCCAGTCGACTAGCGGGGGGGACAGATACGCAGTATTTT	CASRLAGGTDTQYF
NA	NA	TRBV19	TRBJ2-1	13	TGTGCCAGTAGATACAGGGCCCACAATGAGCAGTTCTTC	CASRYRAHNEQFF
NA	NA	TRBV11-2	TRBJ2-2	12	TGTGCCAGCAGCTTAGCCACCGGGGAGCTGTTTTTT	CASSLATGELFF
NA	NA	TRBV4-1	TRBJ2-3	15	TGCGCCAGCAGCCAAGTACCCGACAGCACAGATACGCAGTATTTT	CASSQVPDSTDTQYF
NA	NA	TRBV12-3/TRBV12-4	TRBJ2-1	12	TGTGCCAGCAGTTTGTACCACAATGAGCAGTTCTTC	CASSLYHNEQFF
NA	NA	TRBV10-3	TRBJ1-1	15	TGTGCCATCAGTGAGGTGAGAGGTAGGAACACTGAAGCTTTCTTT	CAISEVRGRNTEAFF
NA	few	TRBV4-3	TRBJ2-1	16	TGCGCCAGCAGCCCCGGATGGAAGCAAGCCTACAATGAGCAGTTCTTC	CASSPGWKQAYNEQFF
NA	NA	TRBV12-3/TRBV12-4	TRBJ2-7	13	TGTGCCAGCAGTTTAACCCTCCGCTACGAGCAGTACTTC	CASSLTLRYEQYF
NA	NA	TRBV13	TRBJ2-7	13	TGTGCCAGCAGTAGCAGGAGGTTCTACGAGCAGTACTTC	CASSSRRFYEQYF
NA	NA	TRBV9	TRBJ2-6	14	TGTGCCAGCAGCCCCGAGTGGGGGGCCAACGTCCTGACTTTC	CASSPEWGANVLTF
TRBD2	NA	TRBV6-5	TRBJ2-1	15	TGTGCCAGCAGACTGACTAGCGGGGGTTACAATGAGCAGTTCTTC	CASRLTSGGYNEQFF
NA	NA	TRBV4-2	TRBJ2-2	14	TGTGCCAGCAGCCAAGACTCGAACACCGGGGAGCTGTTTTTT	CASSQDSNTGELFF
NA	NA	TRBV10-3	TRBJ1-5	13	TGTGCCATCAGTAGCATGGAGAGGCAGCCCCAGCATTTT	CAISSMERQPQHF
NA	NA	TRBV7-2	TRBJ2-6	13	TGTGCCATCTCAGCCTCTGGGGCCAACGTCCTGACTTTC	CAISASGANVLTF
NA	NA	TRBV5-4	TRBJ2-7	16	TGTGCCAGCAGCCCCCATGGGGGGCTAGGAGTGTACGAGCAGTACTTC	CASSPHGGLGVYEQYF
NA	NA	TRBV15	TRBJ2-7	13	TGTGCCACCAGCAGAGATCAGGACTACGAGCAGTACTTC	CATSRDQDYEQYF
TRBD1	many	TRBV4-3	TRBJ2-5	16	TGCGCCAGCAGCCAAGACCCGACAGGGGGGGCAGAGACCCAGTACTTC	CASSQDPTGGAETQYF
TRBD1	once	TRBV6-5	TRBJ1-5	15	TGTGCCAGCAGTTACTCTACAGGGGGCGATCAGCCCCAGCATTTT	CASSYSTGGDQPQHF
NA	NA	TRBV6-5	TRBJ1-1	14	TGTGCCAGCAGTTCAGGCTCAGGGAACACTGAAGCTTTCTTT	CASSSGSGNTEAFF
NA	NA	TRBV6-5	TRBJ1-5	13	TGTGCCACGGGCCGGGACACCAATCAGCCCCAGCATTTT	CATGRDTNQPQHF
NA	once	TRBV19	TRBJ1-4	15	TGTGCCAGTAGTCCGCGTAGGGAACGGGGAGAAAAACTGTTTTTT	CASSPRRERGEKLFF
NA	NA	TRBV4-1	TRBJ2-2	13	TGCGCCAGCAGCCCCAGTAACACCGGGGAGCTGTTTTTT	CASSPSNTGELFF
TRBD1	NA	TRBV4-1	TRBJ1-2	15	TGCGCCAGCAGGGGAGGGACCGGACAGGGACGCGGCTACACCTTC	CASRGGTGQGRGYTF
NA	NA	TRBV5-4	TRBJ2-7	14	TGTGCCAGCAGCTTGAGAGACAGGATCTACGAGCAGTACTTC	CASSLRDRIYEQYF
TRBD1	NA	TRBV28	TRBJ1-1	15	TGTGCCAGCAGTCCCGGACAGGCCCTGAACACTGAAGCTTTCTTT	CASSPGQALNTEAFF
NA	NA	TRBV5-1	TRBJ2-3	14	TGCGCCAGCAGCTTACAGGGCCTAACGGATACGCAGTATTTT	CASSLQGLTDTQYF
TRBD1	NA	TRBV6-6	TRBJ2-7	14	TGTGCCAGCAGCTCCGGGACAGCCCCCTACGAGCAGTACTTC	CASSSGTAPYEQYF
TRBD1	NA	TRBV5-5	TRBJ1-1	16	TGTGCCAGCAGGTACCCCCGGGGACAGTTGAACACTGAAGCTTTCTTT	CASRYPRGQLNTEAFF
NA	few	TRBV7-6	TRBJ2-5	15	TGTGCCAGCAGCAATGGATGGGCTGCTCGGGAGACCCAGTACTTC	CASSNGWAARETQYF
NA	NA	TRBV19	TRBJ2-7	15	TGTGCCAGTAGTTCTCGCGGGACGGCCTCCTACGAGCAGTACTTC	CASSSRGTASYEQYF
TRBD2	NA	TRBV30	TRBJ2-3	14	TGTGCCTGGACCCAACTAGCGGACACAGATACGCAGTATTTT	CAWTQLADTDTQYF
NA	once	TRBV5-6	TRBJ1-2	15	TGTGCCAGCAGCTTGGTAGCGGTAACTAACTATGGCTACACCTTC	CASSLVAVTNYGYTF
NA	once	TRBV19	TRBJ2-3	14	TGTGCCAGTAAGGAGGTGGGGGGCACAGATACGCAGTATTTT	CASKEVGGTDTQYF
TRBD1	NA	TRBV7-2	TRBJ1-1	17	TGTGCCAGCAGCTTACTAAGCCCGGGACAGGGGAACACTGAAGCTTTCTTT	CASSLLSPGQGNTEAFF
TRBD1	NA	TRBV5-1	TRBJ2-4	18	TGCGCCAGCAGCCCAGGACAGGGGGCCGGGAGTACCAAAAACATTCAGTACTTC	CASSPGQGAGSTKNIQYF
NA	NA	TRBV6-5	TRBJ1-1	15	TGTGCCAGCAGCCCAGGGACCCCCAAGGCCACTGAAGCTTTCTTT	CASSPGTPKATEAFF
NA	NA	TRBV5-8	TRBJ1-3	15	TGTGCCAGCAGCTTGGTGGGGTTCTCTGGAAACACCATATATTTT	CASSLVGFSGNTIYF